This TCR beta chain is from a study of shared clonotypes between healthy human individuals. Study-wide background: Per donor, CD8 memory used one plate, CD8 naive used two, CD4 memory used three and CD4 naive used three.

Per the germline V gene, CDR1 is SGHTA and CDR2 is FQGNSA. This CDR3 is built from 16 residues. V was pared by 5 bases and J by 2 bases, with 8 bases of the junction left unmatched. The data were produced by immunoSEQ multiplex PCR, yet TCRdb's version contains in-frame clones alone and is incomplete. The sample carries 1,500,000 or so clones, over 95% recorded once. The sequence came from a man aged 30 to 45 in good health. The chain combines TRBV7-2 with TRBJ2-3, with 9 bases fitting TRBD1. Sequenced material: naive CD4+ T cells sorted from blood. Subset here: CD45RA+ positively selected. In nucleotides, the CDR3 is TGTGCCAGCAGCCCTAGGACAGGGGTTGCCACAGATACGCAGTATTTT. As protein: CASSPRTGVATDTQYF.